This TCR beta chain was identified in a study of blood T cell repertoires in COVID-19. Data came from immunoSEQ multiplex PCR; TCRdb stores just in-frame clones and leaves some out. Among about 42,000 clones listed, about 85% were seen once. V was cut by 6 bases and J by 1 base, with 16 bases left in between. The CDR3 extends over 15 amino acids. Germline V gene lookup returns CDR1 SGHRS and CDR2 YFSETQ. Sequenced input: peripheral blood. The TCR was taken from a human donor in a cohort sampled during active COVID-19. The rearrangement links TRBV5-1 to TRBJ1-1; D might be TRBD1 (6 bases). CDR3 loop: CASKIWGPRNTEAFF. As DNA, the CDR3 is TGCGCCAGCAAAATATGGGGGCCTAGGAACACTGAAGCTTTCTTT.